These T cell receptor beta chains were read from a single sample in a study of beta chain features in type 1 diabetes. Sequencing used immunoSEQ multiplex PCR; TCRdb keeps in-frame clones, though not all of them. The table includes 120,000 to 150,000 clones, around 9.3% detected once. The sample consisted of naive CD4+ T cells from blood. These receptor sequences come from a man aged 18 to 29 in good health. Both conserved end residues are part of each CDR3. Fields, in order: clone size, V gene, D gene, J gene, CDR3 DNA, CDR3 protein. D genes are given only for firm matches. Clone sizes are given selectively: once, few, many, or a class where the clone is expanded.

size: few; V: TRBV6-1; D: -; J: TRBJ2-6; DNA: TGTGCCAGTTCGATCTTGAGCTCTGGGGCCAACGTCCTGACTTTC; CDR3: CASSILSSGANVLTF
size: -; V: TRBV20-1; D: -; J: TRBJ2-7; DNA: TGCAGTGCTAGCCTCGAGGACGAGCAGTACTTC; CDR3: CSASLEDEQYF
size: -; V: TRBV18; D: -; J: TRBJ1-1; DNA: TGTGCCAGCACTAATATGGGGGGGAACACTGAAGCTTTCTTT; CDR3: CASTNMGGNTEAFF
size: few; V: TRBV11-2; D: -; J: TRBJ2-5; DNA: TGTGCCAGCAGAAGGGGGGGGCCTGGGGAGACCCAGTACTTC; CDR3: CASRRGGPGETQYF
size: -; V: TRBV27; D: -; J: TRBJ1-2; DNA: TGTGCCAGCAGTTTGGGGGCTGGCTATGGCTACACCTTC; CDR3: CASSLGAGYGYTF
size: few; V: TRBV10-3; D: TRBD1; J: TRBJ2-2; DNA: TGTGCCATCAGCGTCACAGGGGGGATAAACACCGGGGAGCTGTTTTTT; CDR3: CAISVTGGINTGELFF
size: -; V: TRBV6-6; D: -; J: TRBJ2-1; DNA: TGTGCCAGCAGTTTGCGAAAAGACAATGAGCAGTTCTTC; CDR3: CASSLRKDNEQFF
size: few; V: TRBV28; D: TRBD1; J: TRBJ1-5; DNA: TGTGCCAGCAGTGAGCTCTCGGGACAGGGGGCAACTCAGCCCCAGCATTTT; CDR3: CASSELSGQGATQPQHF
size: few; V: TRBV7-2; D: TRBD1; J: TRBJ2-7; DNA: TGTGCCAGCAGCCCAGGGGGCGTTCGCTCCTACGAGCAGTACTTC; CDR3: CASSPGGVRSYEQYF
size: few; V: TRBV18; D: -; J: TRBJ2-5; DNA: TGTGCCAGCCTAACTCAAGAGACCCAGTACTTC; CDR3: CASLTQETQYF
size: -; V: TRBV4-1; D: TRBD1; J: TRBJ1-4; DNA: TGCGCCAGCAGCCAACAACAGGGGGATAATGAAAAACTGTTTTTT; CDR3: CASSQQQGDNEKLFF
size: -; V: TRBV7-8; D: TRBD2; J: TRBJ2-7; DNA: TGTGCCAGCAGCTTTTTTAGGCTAGCGGACGATTACGAGCAGTACTTC; CDR3: CASSFFRLADDYEQYF
size: -; V: TRBV2; D: -; J: TRBJ1-2; DNA: TGTGCCAGCAGTCGAGCTAACTATGGCTACACCTTC; CDR3: CASSRANYGYTF
size: many; V: TRBV7-2; D: TRBD1; J: TRBJ2-7; DNA: TGTGCCAGCAGCCCGACAGGGTACGAGCAGTACTTC; CDR3: CASSPTGYEQYF
size: few; V: TRBV7-9; D: TRBD1; J: TRBJ2-7; DNA: TGTGCCAGCAGCTTCATCGGGACAGGGTCCTACGAGCAGTACTTC; CDR3: CASSFIGTGSYEQYF
size: -; V: TRBV7-8; D: -; J: TRBJ2-6; DNA: TGTGCCAGCAGCACTACCTACAACACTGGGGCCAACGTCCTGACTTTC; CDR3: CASSTTYNTGANVLTF
size: few; V: TRBV4-1; D: -; J: TRBJ1-1; DNA: TGCGCCAGCAGCCAAGATCAGGGATATGGGGCAGCGATGAACACTGAAGCTTTCTTT; CDR3: CASSQDQGYGAAMNTEAFF
size: -; V: TRBV28; D: TRBD1; J: TRBJ2-1; DNA: TGTGCCAGCACCCCGGGACAGGGGAATGAGCAGTTCTTC; CDR3: CASTPGQGNEQFF
size: few; V: TRBV4-1; D: -; J: TRBJ2-7; DNA: TGCGCCAGCAGCCAAGAGGTGGGGCGACCCTACGAGCAGTACTTC; CDR3: CASSQEVGRPYEQYF
size: -; V: TRBV18; D: -; J: TRBJ2-7; DNA: TGTGCCAGCTCACCACCGAACAGACCCTACGAGCAGTACTTC; CDR3: CASSPPNRPYEQYF
size: once; V: TRBV6-6; D: -; J: TRBJ1-3; DNA: TGTGCCAGCAGTTACTGGCTTGGAAACACCATATATTTT; CDR3: CASSYWLGNTIYF
size: -; V: TRBV6-5; D: -; J: TRBJ1-1; DNA: TGTGCCAGCAGTTACCGGCAGGGTATGAACACTGAAGCTTTCTTT; CDR3: CASSYRQGMNTEAFF
size: -; V: TRBV9; D: TRBD2; J: TRBJ2-3; DNA: TGTGCCAGCAGCGCCCGACTAGCGGGGGGGCAAAGCACAGATACGCAGTATTTT; CDR3: CASSARLAGGQSTDTQYF
size: -; V: TRBV5-6; D: -; J: TRBJ2-5; DNA: TGTGCCAGCAGCTTGGTAATAGAGACCCAGTACTTC; CDR3: CASSLVIETQYF
size: -; V: TRBV18; D: -; J: TRBJ2-1; DNA: TGTGCCACCACCCCCGCCAGGCTCAATGAGCAGTTCTTC; CDR3: CATTPARLNEQFF
size: -; V: TRBV6-1; D: -; J: TRBJ1-2; DNA: TGTGCCAGCAGACCGGGACAACCTTATGGCTACACCTTC; CDR3: CASRPGQPYGYTF
size: -; V: TRBV18; D: -; J: TRBJ2-5; DNA: TGTGCCAGCTCACCAATAGCGGTGGGGCTCGAGACCCAGTACTTC; CDR3: CASSPIAVGLETQYF
size: -; V: TRBV10-2; D: -; J: TRBJ2-5; DNA: TGCGCCAGCGGTCGATTGGCAGGAGGGGAGACCCAGTACTTC; CDR3: CASGRLAGGETQYF
size: few; V: TRBV6-6; D: -; J: TRBJ1-2; DNA: TGTGCCAGCAGTTACTCGAGTACAGCCGAACGGGGCTACACCTTC; CDR3: CASSYSSTAERGYTF
size: few; V: TRBV7-7; D: -; J: TRBJ2-5; DNA: TGTGCCAGCAGCTCCCTCGGAGGGAGGGAGACCCAGTACTTC; CDR3: CASSSLGGRETQYF
size: -; V: TRBV30; D: TRBD1; J: TRBJ2-7; DNA: TGTGCCGGGGCTTGGACAGGGGAGCAGTACTTC; CDR3: CAGAWTGEQYF
size: -; V: TRBV19; D: -; J: TRBJ1-5; DNA: TGTGCCAGTTGCAGAAATAGCAATCAGCCCCAGCATTTT; CDR3: CASCRNSNQPQHF
size: -; V: TRBV18; D: -; J: TRBJ1-3; DNA: TGTGCCAGCTCACAAGGACAGACCTCTGGAAACACCATATATTTT; CDR3: CASSQGQTSGNTIYF
size: few; V: TRBV7-2; D: -; J: TRBJ2-7; DNA: TGTGCCAGCAGCTCCAATCCCGGGGGCTACGAGCAGTACTTC; CDR3: CASSSNPGGYEQYF
size: -; V: TRBV7-3; D: TRBD1; J: TRBJ1-2; DNA: TGTGCCAGCAGTTTACAGGGGGCTAGGGGCTACACCTTC; CDR3: CASSLQGARGYTF
size: few; V: TRBV7-9; D: TRBD1; J: TRBJ1-5; DNA: TGTGCCAGCAGCTTGGGACAGGACCCATATAGCAATCAGCCCCAGCATTTT; CDR3: CASSLGQDPYSNQPQHF
size: -; V: TRBV28; D: -; J: TRBJ1-5; DNA: TGTGCCAGCAGTTTAGGAGGGTCCAATCAGCCCCAGCATTTT; CDR3: CASSLGGSNQPQHF
size: -; V: TRBV6-6; D: -; J: TRBJ1-6; DNA: TGTGCCAGCAGTTCGGACGGACAGAATTCACCCCTCCACTTT; CDR3: CASSSDGQNSPLHF
size: -; V: TRBV28; D: TRBD1; J: TRBJ2-7; DNA: TGTGCCAGCAGTTTCCGGACAGGGGGATCCTACGAGCAGTACTTC; CDR3: CASSFRTGGSYEQYF
size: few; V: TRBV2; D: -; J: TRBJ2-5; DNA: TGTGCCAGCCACAGGGGGGGGGTCCAAGAGACCCAGTACTTC; CDR3: CASHRGGVQETQYF
size: few; V: TRBV7-2; D: -; J: TRBJ2-3; DNA: TGTGCCAGCAGCTTAGACAGAAACCCAGATACGCAGTATTTT; CDR3: CASSLDRNPDTQYF
size: -; V: TRBV25-1; D: -; J: TRBJ2-1; DNA: TGTGCCAGCAGTGTCAGGGGTGAGCAGTTCTTC; CDR3: CASSVRGEQFF
size: few; V: TRBV27; D: TRBD2; J: TRBJ2-4; DNA: TGTGCCAGCAGTCCTATGACTAGCGGGGGGGCTCCTCTAGCCAAAAACATTCAGTACTTC; CDR3: CASSPMTSGGAPLAKNIQYF
size: many; V: TRBV29-1; D: -; J: TRBJ2-1; DNA: TGCAGCGTTGTCCCGAGCTCCTACAATGAGCAGTTCTTC; CDR3: CSVVPSSYNEQFF
size: few; V: TRBV6-6; D: TRBD1; J: TRBJ1-5; DNA: TGTGCCAGCAGCTCACAGGGGGGCAATCAGCCCCAGCATTTT; CDR3: CASSSQGGNQPQHF
size: few; V: TRBV19; D: -; J: TRBJ1-2; DNA: TGTGCCAGTTTCGAGTATGGCTACACCTTC; CDR3: CASFEYGYTF
size: few; V: TRBV18; D: -; J: TRBJ1-4; DNA: TGTGCCAGCTCACCACCCGGGGTAACTAATGAAAAACTGTTTTTT; CDR3: CASSPPGVTNEKLFF
size: many; V: TRBV7-2; D: TRBD1; J: TRBJ1-2; DNA: TGTGCCAGCAGCACCCGGACAGGAGCTAACTATGGCTACACCTTC; CDR3: CASSTRTGANYGYTF
size: many; V: TRBV23-1; D: TRBD1; J: TRBJ2-1; DNA: TGCGCCAGCAGTCCAGGGGGCGATGAGCAGTTCTTC; CDR3: CASSPGGDEQFF
size: few; V: TRBV19; D: TRBD1; J: TRBJ1-5; DNA: TGTGCCAGTAGTATCGACAGGGTTAATCAGCCCCAGCATTTT; CDR3: CASSIDRVNQPQHF